The 16 T cell receptor beta chains reported below all come from one sample, sequenced in a study of T cell repertoires in cytomegalovirus infection. A single record per CDR3 protein comes from TCRdb applying MiXCR to the reads. The data hold 750,000 to 950,000 distinct CDR3 sequences, with around 29% observed a single time. The antigens these receptors bind are not known. Material: cultured CD8+ T cells from PBMCs, obtained from culture after CMV antigen stimulation. These receptors were collected from a human donor in good health (CMV status not recorded). Some clones in this sample may be carry-over from other donors' samples.

The V and J genes are TRBV20-1 and TRBJ2-3, with 9 bases aligning to TRBD2. V was clipped by 3 bases and J by 7 bases; unmatched bases: 8. CDR1 and CDR2 from the germline V gene are DFQATT and SNEGSKA (reference sequence). The CDR3 spans 14 residues. CDR3 protein: CSASGAGGPYTQYF. CDR3 sequence (DNA): TGCAGTGCTAGTGGGGCGGGGGGGCCGTATACGCAGTATTTT.

This sequence joins TRBV6-5 and TRBJ1-6; D is possibly TRBD1 (5 bases). Germline CDR1 is MNHEY and CDR2 is SVGAGI. The CDR3 has 15 residues. Trimming removed 6 bases from V and 8 bases from J, with 17 bases in between. CDR3 coding DNA: TGTGCCAGCAGGCAGACAGAAGCCTACTATTCACCCCTCCACTTT. This codes for CASRQTEAYYSPLHF.

This chain connects TRBV6-2 or TRBV6-3 to TRBJ1-2; maybe TRBD1 (5 bases). Germline CDR1 is MNHEY and CDR2 is SVGEGT. Trimming removed 0 bases at V and 2 bases at J, with 10 bases between. The length of the CDR3 is 15 residues. CDR3 amino acids: CASSYSKEGNYGYTF. DNA for the CDR3: TGTGCCAGCAGTTACTCGAAGGAGGGGAACTATGGCTACACCTTC.

This chain joins TRBV27 and TRBJ1-5, with TRBD1 matching 9 bases. The CDR3 contains 17 residues. V trimming: 2 bases; J trimming: 1 base; junction bases outside the gene matches: 6. Germline lookup yields CDR1 MNHEY and CDR2 SMNVEV (reference sequence). In DNA, the CDR3 is TGTGCCAGCAGTTTAGGACAGGGGTTTGGGAGCAATCAGCCCCAGCATTTT. Amino acid sequence: CASSLGQGFGSNQPQHF.

This clonotype was counted between two and nine times. A read error is possible here, since a much larger clone lies one base away. The V call is TRBV9, the J call TRBJ1-2, with D uncertain. Trimming shortened V by 0 bases and J by 0 bases, and 6 bases separated the two germline ends. The CDR3 length is 14 residues. Germline CDR1 and CDR2: SGDLS and YYNGEE. As DNA, the CDR3 is TGTGCCAGCAGCGTAGAGGGAGCTAACTATGGCTACACCTTC. Protein product: CASSVEGANYGYTF.

This rearrangement joins TRBV6-6 to TRBJ1-2, with D perhaps TRBD1 (6 bases). This CDR3 contains 13 residues. V was shortened by 10 bases and J by 1 base, with 13 bases between the two germline ends. Germline CDR1 and CDR2: MNHNY and SVGAGI (reference sequence). CDR3 protein: CANSHRVNYGYTF. In DNA, the CDR3 is TGTGCCAATTCTCACAGGGTTAACTATGGCTACACCTTC.

The rearrangement uses TRBV10-3 and TRBJ2-3, with 8 nucleotides matching TRBD2. The CDR3 runs to 18 residues. Losses at the gene ends were 6 bases for V and 0 bases for J; bases not matched to a gene: 14. The V gene's germline CDR1 is ENHRY and CDR2 SYGVKD. DNA of the CDR3: TGTGCCATCAGGGTCGCGGGGGGCCATCTTTCTAGCACAGATACGCAGTATTTT. It is translated as CAIRVAGGHLSSTDTQYF.

This clonotype was seen a handful of times. The V gene is TRBV6-2 or TRBV6-3, the J gene TRBJ2-1; 11 bases fit TRBD2. The germline V gene encodes CDR1 MNHEY and CDR2 SVGEGT. CDR3 length: 16 residues. The V gene end was trimmed by 2 bases and the J gene end by 8 bases; junction bases not matched to a gene: 8. CDR3 sequence reads: CASSYEVAGGNDEQFF. CDR3 coding DNA: TGTGCCAGCAGTTACGAGGTAGCGGGGGGGAATGATGAGCAGTTCTTC.

This clonotype appeared many times. Mismatch with germline at one junction end may stem from a read error. V is TRBV5-1 and J is TRBJ1-1; TRBD1 might be the D (5 bases). Germline-derived CDR1 and CDR2 are SGHRS and YFSETQ. The CDR3 consists of 13 residues. Here the CDR3 DNA reads TGTGCCAGCAGCTTAGCAGGGACCACTGAAGCTTTCTTT. This encodes CASSLAGTTEAFF.

This clonotype was picked up many times. The chain is built from TRBV7-6 and TRBJ2-2; 10 positions agree with TRBD1. CDR3 length: 14 amino acids. Unmatched junction bases numbered 4, after V lost 6 bases and J lost 6 bases. Germline V gene lookup returns CDR1 SGHVS and CDR2 FNYEAQ. The CDR3 region is CASRGQGKPGELFF. The CDR3 nucleotides read TGTGCCAGCAGGGGACAGGGGAAGCCCGGGGAGCTGTTTTTT. Based on the CDR3 plus reference TRBV7-6 and TRBJ2-2, the full variable domain is GAGVSQSPRYKVTKRGQDVALRCDPISGHVSLYWYRQALGQGPEFLTYFNYEAQQDKSGLPNDRFSAERPEGSISTLTIQRTEQRDSAMYRCASRGQGKPGELFFGEGSRLTVL.

The CDR3: CASSRDRGTDYGYTF. The CDR3 nucleotides read TGTGCCAGCAGCCGGGACAGGGGAACTGACTATGGCTACACCTTC. This sequence joins TRBV7-9 and TRBJ1-2; 10 bases fit TRBD1. Germline V gene sequence: CDR1 SEHNR, CDR2 FQNEAQ (reference sequence). The CDR3 runs 15 residues. J gave up 3 bases and V 5 bases, and 6 bases lay outside the gene matches.

In this sample, this clonotype turned up many times. This chain's CDR3 is CASKSQDRVGYTF. The CDR3 coding sequence is TGTGCCAGCAAGAGCCAGGACAGGGTTGGCTACACCTTC. The V and J genes are TRBV6-2 or TRBV6-3 and TRBJ1-2; 8 bases fit TRBD1. Per germline, CDR1 MNHEY and CDR2 SVGEGT. Trimming at V came to 7 bases and at J to 7 bases, leaving 8 bases not matched to a gene. The CDR3 consists of 13 residues.

In this sample, this clonotype turned up many times. The chain uses TRBV7-2 and TRBJ2-1; D unresolved. The length of the CDR3 is 11 residues. V lost 8 bases and J lost 0, with 2 bases in between. From germline, CDR1 is SGHTA and CDR2 FQGNSA. The CDR3 nucleotides read TGTGCCAGCCTCTCCTACAATGAGCAGTTCTTC. Protein: CASLSYNEQFF.

This clonotype turned up a few times. The chain couples TRBV7-9 to TRBJ2-3, with 12 bases identical to TRBD2. The CDR3 sequence is 16 residues long. Germline V CDR1 and CDR2: SEHNR, FQNEAQ (reference sequence). Unmatched junction bases numbered 8, after V lost 7 bases and J lost 3 bases. The CDR3 DNA reads TGTGCCAGCAACGGAAGACTAGCGGGGGAAACAGATACGCAGTATTTT. It yields the protein CASNGRLAGETDTQYF.

The J gene is TRBJ2-1, the V gene TRBV7-9; 10 bases align to TRBD2. Germline V gene sequence: CDR1 SEHNR, CDR2 FQNEAQ (reference sequence). The trim removed 1 base at V and 9 bases at J, leaving 9 bases unmatched. The CDR3 sequence is 16 residues long. The chain's CDR3 is CASSLEERGGRSEQFF. In nucleotides, the CDR3 is TGTGCCAGCAGCTTAGAAGAGCGGGGGGGCCGGAGTGAGCAGTTCTTC. The full variable domain, with the rest looked up from reference TRBV7-9 and TRBJ2-1, is DTGVSQNPRHKITKRGQNVTFRCDPISEHNRLYWYRQTLGQGPEFLTYFQNEAQLEKSRLLSDRFSAERPKGSFSTLEIQRTEQGDSAMYLCASSLEERGGRSEQFFGPGTRLTVL.

This clonotype was seen at least ten times. The chain couples TRBV7-2 to TRBJ1-1, with 9 nucleotides matching TRBD1. V lost 6 bases and J lost 5; bases outside the gene matches: 4. The CDR3 spans 13 residues. Germline V CDR1 and CDR2: SGHTA, FQGNSA. The CDR3 DNA is TGTGCCAGCAGAAACAGGGGGCGAACTGAAGCTTTCTTT. Translating gives CASRNRGRTEAFF.